Below are 7 T cell receptor beta chains sequenced from a single sample in a study of shared clonotypes between healthy human individuals. Libraries were prepared by immunoSEQ multiplex PCR; TCRdb keeps only in-frame clonotypes and omits some of them. The data contain hundreds of thousands of clones, 75% to 85% of them singletons. The sample was PBMCs. The source of these receptors is a middle-aged woman in good health. Some clones in this sample may be carry-over from other donors' samples.

A few counts support this clone. The chain employs TRBV6-6 and TRBJ2-1; D is possibly TRBD1 (5 bases). Germline CDR1 is MNHNY and CDR2 is SVGAGI (reference sequence). V dropped 8 bases and J dropped 9 bases, with 17 bases sitting between them. The CDR3 has 13 residues. The CDR3 sequence: CASGPDWGGEQFF. The CDR3 coding sequence is TGTGCCAGCGGACCCGACTGGGGCGGTGAGCAGTTCTTC.

With respect to this clone: This may come from a read error, since a much larger clone is one base off. Other DNA sequences of this sample code for an identical CDR3. J is TRBJ2-3 and V is TRBV9; D is unresolved. Germline V CDR1 and CDR2: SGDLS, YYNGEE. Deletions cut 4 bases from V and 2 bases from J, with 2 bases between. The CDR3 is 11 amino acids. The CDR3, as DNA: TGTGCCAGCAGCTACACAGATACGCAGTATTTT. This translates into CASSYTDTQYF.

As to this clone: Since the CDR3 does not end with the conserved phenylalanine or tryptophan, this likely comes from a read error. This sample also contains other DNA sequences that code for the same CDR3. This sequence joins TRBV6-5 and TRBJ1-2; D remains ambiguous. Trimming pared 6 bases from V and 5 bases from J, leaving 10 bases between. This CDR3 is 12 amino acids long. Germline-derived CDR1 and CDR2 are MNHEY and SVGAGI. DNA of the CDR3: TGTGCCAGCAGCGACTCCGCTTATGGCTACACCCTC. Translating it yields CASSDSAYGYTL.

As for this clone: The sample holds other DNA sequences that translate to the same CDR3. The chain uses TRBV19 and TRBJ2-7; possibly TRBD1 for D (6 bases). Germline CDR1 and CDR2: LNHDA and SQIVND (reference sequence). The V end was cut by 6 bases, the J end by 4 bases, with 7 bases between. The CDR3 runs 11 residues. CDR3 in DNA: TGTGCCAGTAGCAGGGGATACGAGCAGTACTTC. Its translation: CASSRGYEQYF. The full variable domain, with the rest looked up from reference TRBV19 and TRBJ2-7, is DGGITQSPKYLFRKEGQNVTLSCEQNLNHDAMYWYRQDPGQGLRLIYYSQIVNDFQKGDIAEGYSVSREKKESFPLTVTSAQKNPTAFYLCASSRGYEQYFGPGTRLTVT.

This clone was found many times. Other DNA sequences from this sample encode an identical CDR3 as well. V is TRBV5-1 and J is TRBJ2-5; a weak D match, TRBD2 (5 bases). Looked up from germline, CDR1 is SGHRS and CDR2 is YFSETQ. The CDR3 contains 14 residues. The germline V and J ends were trimmed by 4 bases and 0 bases, with 10 bases remaining between them. CDR3 sequence reads: CASSETRNQETQYF. For the CDR3, the DNA is TGCGCCAGCAGCGAAACTAGAAACCAAGAGACCCAGTACTTC.

This rearrangement joins TRBV5-4 to TRBJ2-3; the match to TRBD2 covers 12 bases. Germline CDR1 is SGHNT and CDR2 is YYREEE (reference sequence). Trimming cost V 4 bases and J 5 bases; bases outside gene matches: 8. The CDR3 is 16 amino acids. CDR3 sequence (DNA): TGTGCCAGCAGCACGACTAGCGGGGGACGTGGAGATACGCAGTATTTT. Its protein is CASSTTSGGRGDTQYF. Looking up the rest from reference TRBV5-4 and TRBJ2-3 gives the full variable domain: ETGVTQSPTHLIKTRGQQVTLRCSSQSGHNTVSWYQQALGQGPQFIFQYYREEENGRGNFPPRFSGLQFPNYSSELNVNALELDDSALYLCASSTTSGGRGDTQYFGPGTRLTVL.

This clone was picked up one time. The same CDR3 arises from other DNA sequences in this sample as well. The chain carries TRBV5-1 and TRBJ2-3; no definite D call. The germline CDR1 and CDR2 sequences are SGHRS and YFSETQ. The CDR3 loop spans 16 amino acids. The V end lost 1 base, the J end lost 0 bases, and 12 bases lay between the germline ends. CDR3 sequence reads: CASSLSADPSTDTQYF. CDR3 sequence (DNA): TGCGCCAGCAGCTTGTCCGCGGACCCTAGCACAGATACGCAGTATTTT.